Following are 18 T cell receptor beta chains from one sample sequenced in a study of cytomegalovirus exposure and HLA in healthy donors. The PCR contained 60 Vbeta and 13 Jbeta primers. Using immunoSEQ multiplex PCR, the repertoire was profiled, and TCRdb retains in-frame clones only, with some absent. The table shows 150,000 to 170,000 clones, with 65% to 80% occurring only once. The sample consisted of PBMCs. Receptors originate from a woman between 35 and 50 years old in good health and CMV-seronegative.

This clone was detected only a few times. This chain joins TRBV5-1 and TRBJ2-5; TRBD2 is a possible D gene (6 bases). CDR3 size: 14 residues. Per germline, CDR1 SGHRS and CDR2 YFSETQ. Trimming stripped 4 bases from V and 4 bases from J, with 14 bases between. The CDR3 DNA follows: TGCGCCAGCAGCGTAGTCATGGAGGGAGAGACCCAGTACTTC. As protein: CASSVVMEGETQYF.

V gene TRBV5-4 combines with J gene TRBJ1-5; the D is unclear. V was pared by 0 bases and J by 9 bases, with 10 bases between. In germline, CDR1 is SGHNT, CDR2 YYREEE (reference sequence). The CDR3 totals 13 residues. CDR3 loop: CASSLDGLGPQHF. The CDR3 nucleotides read TGTGCCAGCAGCTTGGACGGACTTGGGCCCCAGCATTTT.

J is TRBJ1-1 and V is TRBV18; D not resolved. CDR1 KGHSH and CDR2 LQKENI come from the germline V gene. Trimming left V 3 bases short and J 1 base short, with 9 bases between. There are 14 residues in the CDR3. This CDR3 is CASSPTHPNTEAFF. DNA of the CDR3: TGTGCCAGCTCACCGACACACCCGAACACTGAAGCTTTCTTT.

The chain combines TRBV5-4 with TRBJ2-2; 9 bases are a match to TRBD1. This CDR3 region has 14 residues. CDR1 and CDR2 from the germline V gene are SGHNT and YYREEE (reference sequence). V lost 4 bases, J lost 6 bases, and 4 bases stayed unmatched. CDR3 protein: CASSARQGAGELFF. CDR3 nucleotides: TGTGCCAGCAGCGCCAGACAGGGGGCCGGGGAGCTGTTTTTT.

The gene calls are TRBV30 and TRBJ2-2; the D is unclear. CDR1 and CDR2 (germline): GTSNPN, SVGIG (reference sequence). The CDR3 consists of 13 residues. V shed 1 base and J shed 5 bases, with 8 bases lying between them. The CDR3 DNA sequence: TGTGCCTGGAGTGGGGCTTTAACCGGGGAGCTGTTTTTT. Its translation is CAWSGALTGELFF.

V and J are TRBV7-9 and TRBJ1-1; D is ambiguous. CDR3 length equals 15 residues. V lost 5 bases to trimming and J lost 0 bases, with 13 bases between them. Per the germline V gene, CDR1 is SEHNR and CDR2 is FQNEAQ (reference sequence). The CDR3 DNA follows: TGTGCCAGCAGCAAAGATGAGGGCCTGAACACTGAAGCTTTCTTT. Amino acid sequence: CASSKDEGLNTEAFF.

This chain's CDR3 is CASTGDRSYEQYF. The CDR3, as DNA: TGTGCCAGCACCGGGGACAGGTCCTACGAGCAGTACTTC. This chain connects TRBV2 to TRBJ2-7; 8 positions agree with TRBD1. The CDR3 is made up of 13 amino acids. With 7 bases clipped from V and 1 base from J, the junction kept 3 bases outside the gene matches. Per the germline V gene, CDR1 is SNHLY and CDR2 is FYNNEI.

The genes are TRBV7-2 and TRBJ2-7; D perhaps matches TRBD2 (6 bases). The V end lost 7 bases, the J end lost 1 base, and 11 bases lay between the germline ends. The CDR3 covers 13 residues. Looked up from germline, CDR1 is SGHTA and CDR2 is FQGNSA. CDR3 DNA: TGTGCCAGCACCTGGGGAGGTTCCTACGAGCAGTACTTC. Its translation is CASTWGGSYEQYF.

The rearrangement uses TRBV10-3 and TRBJ1-5; 8 bases are shared with TRBD1. The V segment lost 6 bases and the J segment 0 bases; nucleotides outside the gene matches: 7. The CDR3 consists of 16 residues. Germline CDR1 is ENHRY and CDR2 is SYGVKD. The CDR3 sequence is CAISSGDRISNQPQHF. The CDR3 region has the DNA TGTGCCATCAGCTCCGGGGACAGGATTAGCAATCAGCCCCAGCATTTT.

This chain uses TRBV6-1 with TRBJ2-7; 11 positions agree with TRBD2. The germline CDR1 and CDR2 sequences are MNHNS and SASEGT. The length of the CDR3 is 14 residues. V was pared by 7 bases and J by 4 bases, with 6 bases of the junction left unmatched. CDR3 bases: TGTGCCAGCACTTCTAGCGGGGGGAAGTACGAGCAGTACTTC. This codes for CASTSSGGKYEQYF.

The V gene is TRBV28, the J gene TRBJ2-1; TRBD1 aligns across 8 bases. CDR3 length: 14 residues. The ends lost 4 bases at V and 5 bases at J; junction bases unmatched: 4. Germline V gene sequence: CDR1 MDHEN, CDR2 SYDVKM. The CDR3 reads CASSSGGADNEQFF. CDR3 bases: TGTGCCAGCAGTTCAGGGGGCGCCGACAATGAGCAGTTCTTC.

The chain joins TRBV6-5 to TRBJ1-5; D is perhaps TRBD1 (5 bases). Germline assignment: CDR1 MNHEY and CDR2 SVGAGI. Trimming shortened V by 8 bases and J by 4 bases, and 6 bases separated the two germline ends. This CDR3 region has 11 residues. DNA for the CDR3: TGTGCCAGCGGGGGGAATCAGCCCCAGCATTTT. Protein: CASGGNQPQHF.

V gene TRBV25-1 combines with J gene TRBJ1-2, with no clear D. Germline CDR1 is MGHDK and CDR2 is SYGVNS. This CDR3 spans 12 amino acids. The V and J ends lost 5 bases and 8 bases respectively, with 12 bases between them. This CDR3 reads CASSYNREGYTF. In nucleotides, the CDR3 is TGTGCCAGCAGTTACAACCGGGAAGGCTACACCTTC.

The chain uses TRBV13 and TRBJ2-3; 12 bases map to TRBD2. Germline V gives CDR1 PRHDT, CDR2 FYEKMQ (reference sequence). The CDR3 spans 16 residues. Trimming took 2 bases from V and 4 from J; bases not matched to a gene: 4. The chain's CDR3 is CASSLRLAGGPDTQYF. The CDR3 DNA reads as TGTGCCAGCAGCTTAAGGCTAGCGGGGGGGCCAGATACGCAGTATTTT.

This chain links TRBV4-1 with TRBJ1-2; TRBD1 aligns across 7 bases. The CDR3 is 17 residues long. The V gene's germline CDR1 is MGHRA and CDR2 YSYEKL. J was trimmed by 7 bases and V by 0 bases; bases with no gene match: 14. This chain's CDR3 is CASSQDRQTRGVGGYTF. The CDR3, as DNA: TGCGCCAGCAGCCAAGATAGACAAACCAGGGGGGTCGGTGGCTACACCTTC.

The gene calls are TRBV7-8 and TRBJ1-5; possibly TRBD1 for D (5 bases). This CDR3 spans 16 amino acids. Trimming removed 5 bases from V and 7 bases from J, with 21 bases in between. Per germline, CDR1 SGHVS and CDR2 FQNEAQ. CDR3 sequence: CASSLRGNGAGQPQHF. The CDR3 DNA follows: TGTGCCAGCAGCCTACGGGGGAATGGGGCCGGGCAGCCCCAGCATTTT. The full variable domain, rest sourced from reference TRBV7-8 and TRBJ1-5, is GAGVSQSPRYKVAKRGQDVALRCDPISGHVSLFWYQQALGQGPEFLTYFQNEAQLDKSGLPSDRFFAERPEGSVSTLKIQRTQQEDSAVYLCASSLRGNGAGQPQHFGDGTRLSIL.

The rearrangement uses TRBV4-2 and TRBJ2-1; 13 bases map to TRBD2. The CDR3 extends over 17 amino acids. CDR1 and CDR2 (germline): LGHNA, YNFKEQ. Trimming cost V 0 bases and J 7 bases; bases outside gene matches: 6. In nucleotides, the CDR3 is TGTGCCAGCAGCCAAGAGGGACTAGCGGGGTCTGGGAATGAGCAGTTCTTC. Translated, it gives CASSQEGLAGSGNEQFF.

The chain recombines TRBV19 with TRBJ1-3; 8 nucleotides match TRBD1. Germline lookup yields CDR1 LNHDA and CDR2 SQIVND (reference sequence). The CDR3 consists of 17 residues. V trimming: 10 bases; J trimming: 0 bases; junction bases outside the gene matches: 14. The CDR3 nucleotides are TGTGCCACCAGACCCCCGACAGGGGTCAGCTCTGGAAACACCATATATTTT. Protein: CATRPPTGVSSGNTIYF.